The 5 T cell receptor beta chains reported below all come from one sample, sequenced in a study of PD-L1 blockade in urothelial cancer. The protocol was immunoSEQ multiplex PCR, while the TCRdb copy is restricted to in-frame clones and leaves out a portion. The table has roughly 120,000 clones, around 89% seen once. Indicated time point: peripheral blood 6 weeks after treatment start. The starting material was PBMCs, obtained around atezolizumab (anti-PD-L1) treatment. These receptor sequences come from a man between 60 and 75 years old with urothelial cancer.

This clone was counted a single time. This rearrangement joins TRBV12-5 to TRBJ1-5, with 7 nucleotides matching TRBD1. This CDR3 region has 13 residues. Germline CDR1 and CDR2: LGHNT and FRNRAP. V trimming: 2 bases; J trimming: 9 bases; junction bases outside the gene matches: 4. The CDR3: CASGLQGEGPQHF. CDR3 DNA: TGTGCTAGTGGTTTGCAGGGGGAAGGGCCCCAGCATTTT.

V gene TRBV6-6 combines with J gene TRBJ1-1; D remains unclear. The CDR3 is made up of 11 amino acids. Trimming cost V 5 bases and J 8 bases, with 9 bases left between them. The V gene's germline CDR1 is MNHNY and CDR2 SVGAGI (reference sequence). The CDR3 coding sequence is TGTGCCAGCAGTCCCGACAACGAAGCTTTCTTT. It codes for CASSPDNEAFF.

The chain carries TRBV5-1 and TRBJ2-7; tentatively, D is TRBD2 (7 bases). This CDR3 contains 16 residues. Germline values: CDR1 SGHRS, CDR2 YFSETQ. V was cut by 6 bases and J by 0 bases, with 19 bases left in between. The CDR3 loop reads CASKTRAGTSSYEQYF. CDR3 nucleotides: TGCGCCAGCAAGACTCGAGCGGGGACAAGCTCCTACGAGCAGTACTTC.

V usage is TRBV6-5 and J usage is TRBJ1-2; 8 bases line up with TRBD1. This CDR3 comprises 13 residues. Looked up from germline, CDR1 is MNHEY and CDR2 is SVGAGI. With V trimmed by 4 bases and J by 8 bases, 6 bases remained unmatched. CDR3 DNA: TGTGCCAGCAGTTCGCTGACAGGGGTCGGCTACACCTTC. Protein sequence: CASSSLTGVGYTF.

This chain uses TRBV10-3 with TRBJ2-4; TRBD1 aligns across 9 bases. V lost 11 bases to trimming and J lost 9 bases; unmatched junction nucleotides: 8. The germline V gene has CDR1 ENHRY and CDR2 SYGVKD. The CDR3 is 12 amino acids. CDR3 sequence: CAHGDRVGIQYF. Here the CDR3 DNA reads TGTGCCCACGGGGACAGGGTTGGCATTCAGTACTTC.